This TCR beta chain came from a study of molecular identifiers for immune sequencing clone quantification. This clonotype was recorded at least ten times. TCRdb re-called the PCR reads with MiXCR, one entry per CDR3 protein. The table records just under 650,000 distinct CDR3 sequences, just under 20% of them present only once. Trimming pared 10 bases from V and 5 bases from J, leaving 11 bases between. The CDR3 loop spans 11 amino acids. The germline V gene encodes CDR1 MNHEY and CDR2 SVGAGI. V usage is TRBV6-5 and J usage is TRBJ1-1; D call uncertain. The sequence was obtained from a human donor in good health. Some libraries in this study had Jurkat cell RNA spiked in. Sequenced: naive CD8+ T cells from blood, with Jurkat cell RNA spiked in. Subset of the sample: FACS-sorted CD8+CD4-CCR7+CD45RA+ naive T cells. CDR3 coding DNA: TGTGCCACCAACCGAGGGACTGAAGCTTTCTTT. Translation: CATNRGTEAFF.